This T cell receptor beta chain was sequenced for a study of vaccination and CD4 T cells after COVID-19. On the study more broadly: Convalescents were six males and four females, two of them Hispanic. At a median around 100 days (range 35 to 161) after diagnosis, post-COVID samples were drawn. Controls used CEFX viral epitopes (positive), HIV-1 Nef peptides (negative), or no peptide.

General study results and limits: Median about 86% of reactive clones detected in convalescent patients emerged only post-vaccination.

This clonotype was recorded a few times. Antigen unknown. Treatment described: roughly 11-day PBMC culture with coronavirus spike peptide pools or control peptides (ViraFEST assay). CD4+ T cells that had been cultured provided DNA sequenced with the Oncomine TCR Beta short-read assay. TCRdb reprocessed the PCR reads via MiXCR and lists one record per CDR3 protein. This sample yields over 10,000 distinct CDR3 sequences, of which around 50% are seen a single time; roughly a sixth belongs to the top ten. The ends lost 4 bases at V and 6 bases at J; junction bases unmatched: 3. This CDR3 contains 13 residues. Germline CDR1 is LNHDA and CDR2 is SQIVND (reference sequence).

Sample: CD4+ T cells from blood, cultured in vitro. The clonotype comes from a human donor who had recovered from COVID-19. The V gene is TRBV19, the J gene TRBJ1-5; 7 nucleotides match TRBD1. The CDR3 DNA reads as TGTGCCAGTAGTACGACAGGGTTTCAGCCCCAGCATTTT. This sequence encodes CASSTTGFQPQHF.